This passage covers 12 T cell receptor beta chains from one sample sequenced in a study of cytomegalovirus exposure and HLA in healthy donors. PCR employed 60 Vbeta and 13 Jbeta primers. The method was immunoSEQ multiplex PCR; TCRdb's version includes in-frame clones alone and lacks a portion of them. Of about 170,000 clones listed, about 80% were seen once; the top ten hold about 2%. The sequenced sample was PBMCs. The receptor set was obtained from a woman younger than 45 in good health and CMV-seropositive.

CDR3 residues: CASSPTISYEQYF. The CDR3 bases are TGTGCCAGCAGCCCGACTATCTCCTACGAGCAGTACTTC. V is TRBV9 and J is TRBJ2-7; the D gene is possibly TRBD2 (5 bases). From germline, CDR1 is SGDLS and CDR2 YYNGEE. Trimming cost V 4 bases and J 0 bases, with 8 bases left between them. The CDR3 loop spans 13 amino acids.

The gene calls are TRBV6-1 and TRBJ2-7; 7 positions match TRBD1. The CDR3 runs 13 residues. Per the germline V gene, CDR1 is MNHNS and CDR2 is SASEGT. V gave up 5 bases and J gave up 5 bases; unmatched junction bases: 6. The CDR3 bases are TGTGCCAGCAGTCCAGACAGGGCTCACGAGCAGTACTTC. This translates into CASSPDRAHEQYF.

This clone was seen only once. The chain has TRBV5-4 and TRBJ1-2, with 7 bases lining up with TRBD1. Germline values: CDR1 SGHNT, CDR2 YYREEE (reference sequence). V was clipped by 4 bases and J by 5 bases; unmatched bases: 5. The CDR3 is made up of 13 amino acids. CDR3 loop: CASSPAGGYGYTF. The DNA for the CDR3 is TGTGCCAGCAGCCCGGCAGGGGGGTATGGCTACACCTTC.

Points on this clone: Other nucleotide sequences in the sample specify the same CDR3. The CDR3 nucleotides read TGCGCCAGCAGCTTGGGTCAGAATAATTCACCCCTCCACTTT. Its translation: CASSLGQNNSPLHF. The J gene is TRBJ1-6, the V gene TRBV5-1; D is undetermined. Trimming removed 0 bases at V and 5 bases at J, with 6 bases between. CDR3 length equals 14 residues. Germline values: CDR1 SGHRS, CDR2 YFSETQ.

CDR3 sequence reads: CASSEGHRVRHYGYTF. For the CDR3, the DNA is TGTGCCAGCAGCGAGGGCCACAGGGTGCGGCACTATGGCTACACCTTC. The chain uses TRBV9 and TRBJ1-2; D perhaps matches TRBD1 (6 bases). There are 16 residues in the CDR3. The V end was cut by 3 bases, the J end by 3 bases, with 18 bases between. Looked up from germline, CDR1 is SGDLS and CDR2 is YYNGEE.

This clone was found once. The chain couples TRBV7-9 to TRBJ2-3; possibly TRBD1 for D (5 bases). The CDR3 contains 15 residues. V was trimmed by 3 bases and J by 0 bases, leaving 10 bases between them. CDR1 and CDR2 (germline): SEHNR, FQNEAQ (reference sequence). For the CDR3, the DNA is TGTGCCAGCAGCTTGGGGTGGGGCAGCACAGATACGCAGTATTTT. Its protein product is CASSLGWGSTDTQYF.

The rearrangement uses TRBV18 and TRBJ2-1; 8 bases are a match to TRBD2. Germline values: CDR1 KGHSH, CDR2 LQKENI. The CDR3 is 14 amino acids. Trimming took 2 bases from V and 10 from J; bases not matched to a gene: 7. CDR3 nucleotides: TGTGCCAGCTCACCAGCGGGAGGTCGCCAGGAGCAGTTCTTC. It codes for CASSPAGGRQEQFF.

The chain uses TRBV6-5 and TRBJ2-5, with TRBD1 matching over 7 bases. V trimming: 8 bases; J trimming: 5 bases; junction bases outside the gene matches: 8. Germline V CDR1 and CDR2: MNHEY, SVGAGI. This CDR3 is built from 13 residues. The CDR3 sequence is CASGGQSGETQYF. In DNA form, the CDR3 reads TGTGCCAGCGGGGGACAGTCTGGCGAGACCCAGTACTTC.

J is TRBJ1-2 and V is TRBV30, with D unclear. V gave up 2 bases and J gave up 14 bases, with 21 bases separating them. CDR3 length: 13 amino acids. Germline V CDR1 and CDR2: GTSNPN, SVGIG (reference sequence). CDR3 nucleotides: TGTGCCTGGAGTCTATCCGGAGCTGCTGGGTTTACCTTC. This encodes CAWSLSGAAGFTF.

DNA for the CDR3: TGTGCCAGCAGCTCCAGTGCAGGGGCGAATAATTCACCCCTCCACTTT. Its translation: CASSSSAGANNSPLHF. The chain joins TRBV13 to TRBJ1-6, with a weak D call TRBD1 (6 bases). Trimming took 4 bases from V and 5 from J, leaving 15 bases between them. This CDR3 comprises 16 residues. The germline CDR1 and CDR2 sequences are PRHDT and FYEKMQ (reference sequence).

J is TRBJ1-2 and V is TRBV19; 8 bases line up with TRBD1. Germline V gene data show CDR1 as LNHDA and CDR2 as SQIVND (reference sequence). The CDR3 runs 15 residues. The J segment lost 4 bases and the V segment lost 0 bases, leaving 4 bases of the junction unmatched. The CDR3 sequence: CASSIDWTGIYGYTF. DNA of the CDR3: TGTGCCAGTAGTATAGACTGGACAGGGATCTATGGCTACACCTTC.

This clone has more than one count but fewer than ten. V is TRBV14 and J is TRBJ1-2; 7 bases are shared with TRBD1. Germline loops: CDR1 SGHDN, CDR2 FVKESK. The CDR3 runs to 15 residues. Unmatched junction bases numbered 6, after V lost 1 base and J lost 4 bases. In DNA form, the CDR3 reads TGTGCCAGCAGCCAAGTCGGGGGACAGACCTATGGCTACACCTTC. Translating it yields CASSQVGGQTYGYTF.